The 26 T cell receptor beta chains below come from one sample, sequenced in a study of shared clonotypes between healthy human individuals. Clones were sequenced by immunoSEQ multiplex PCR, and TCRdb holds only the in-frame ones, with some missing. The table records around 720,000 clones, around four fifths of them present only once. The sequencing input was memory CD4+ T cells sorted from blood. Stated subset: CD45RA-negative fraction. All receptors come from a woman under 40 in good health.

This clone was counted a few times. Other nucleotide sequences from this sample produce the same CDR3. This chain connects TRBV5-1 to TRBJ2-1; possibly TRBD1 for D (5 bases). V was trimmed by 4 bases and J by 0 bases, leaving 11 bases between them. This CDR3 region has 15 residues. CDR1 and CDR2 from the germline V gene are SGHRS and YFSETQ. CDR3 bases: TGCGCCAGCAGCCTGGACACCAGCTCCTACAATGAGCAGTTCTTC. Translation gives CASSLDTSSYNEQFF. The entire variable domain, with the rest obtained from reference TRBV5-1 and TRBJ2-1, is as follows: KAGVTQTPRYLIKTRGQQVTLSCSPISGHRSVSWYQQTPGQGLQFLFEYFSETQRNKGNFPGRFSGRQFSNSRSEMNVSTLELGDSALYLCASSLDTSSYNEQFFGPGTRLTVL.

The chain is built from TRBV27 and TRBJ2-3; the match to TRBD1 covers 7 bases. Germline trimming cut 3 bases from V and 6 bases from J; bases unmatched to any gene: 6. Per germline, CDR1 MNHEY and CDR2 SMNVEV (reference sequence). CDR3 length: 14 amino acids. DNA of the CDR3: TGTGCCAGCAGTTTGAATGGCAGGGGGGATACGCAGTATTTT. It codes for CASSLNGRGDTQYF.

The chain carries TRBV28 and TRBJ1-1; D is undetermined. Germline V CDR1 and CDR2: MDHEN, SYDVKM. The CDR3 is 12 residues long. V lost 7 bases, J lost 5 bases, and 11 bases lay in between. CDR3 sequence reads: CASTGYWTEAFF. The DNA for the CDR3 is TGTGCCAGCACGGGGTATTGGACTGAAGCTTTCTTT.

The chain recombines TRBV19 with TRBJ2-7; possible D gene TRBD2, 5 bases. The germline V gene encodes CDR1 LNHDA and CDR2 SQIVND (reference sequence). The CDR3 length is 13 residues. Between the trimmed V and J ends, which lost 5 bases and 3 bases, there was a span of 11 bases. The CDR3 loop is CASSRDPLYEQYF. As DNA, the CDR3 is TGTGCCAGTAGTCGGGATCCCCTCTACGAGCAGTACTTC.

This sequence joins TRBV19 and TRBJ1-5; 7 positions agree with TRBD1. Germline CDR1 and CDR2: LNHDA and SQIVND (reference sequence). V dropped 7 bases and J dropped 5; count of bases not matched to a gene: 11. The CDR3 covers 15 residues. CDR3 sequence reads: CASTLRGKGHQPQHF. CDR3 in DNA: TGTGCCAGTACGCTCAGGGGGAAGGGGCATCAGCCCCAGCATTTT. The complete variable domain, with remaining parts taken from reference TRBV19 and TRBJ1-5, reads DGGITQSPKYLFRKEGQNVTLSCEQNLNHDAMYWYRQDPGQGLRLIYYSQIVNDFQKGDIAEGYSVSREKKESFPLTVTSAQKNPTAFYLCASTLRGKGHQPQHFGDGTRLSIL.

This chain links TRBV25-1 with TRBJ2-1; 8 bases align to TRBD1. There are 16 residues in the CDR3. The V and J ends lost 0 bases and 7 bases, in that order; junction bases with no gene match: 8. In germline, CDR1 is MGHDK, CDR2 SYGVNS. CDR3 sequence: CASSEYGRGRMNEQFF. As DNA, the CDR3 is TGTGCCAGCAGTGAATACGGCAGGGGGCGCATGAATGAGCAGTTCTTC.

The chain carries TRBV6-1 and TRBJ2-7; TRBD2 is a possible D gene (6 bases). This CDR3 region has 14 residues. Germline lookup yields CDR1 MNHNS and CDR2 SASEGT. V was shortened by 11 bases and J by 1 base, with 18 bases between the two germline ends. The CDR3 loop is CASLRGGASYEQYF. The CDR3, as DNA: TGTGCCTCTCTTAGGGGAGGAGCTTCCTACGAGCAGTACTTC.

This clone was counted a few times. Being one base from a much bigger clone, this may be a read error. Distinct nucleotide sequences in the sample also encode this CDR3. This chain uses TRBV5-1 with TRBJ2-1; D is uncertain. Trimming took 2 bases from V and 0 from J, leaving 9 bases between them. From germline, CDR1 is SGHRS and CDR2 YFSETQ. CDR3 length: 15 residues. The CDR3 reads CASSLDTSSYNEQFF. The CDR3 DNA follows: TGCGCCAGCAGCTTAGACACCAGCTCCTACAATGAGCAGTTCTTC.

The V and J genes are TRBV28 and TRBJ2-7, with D tentatively TRBD2 (5 bases). V lost 7 bases and J lost 4, with 8 bases in between. The CDR3 has 11 amino acids. Germline CDR1 reads MDHEN; CDR2 reads SYDVKM. This CDR3 is CASTKRYEQYF. The CDR3 nucleotides are TGTGCCAGCACCAAGCGGTACGAGCAGTACTTC.

This sequence joins TRBV25-1 and TRBJ1-2, with D perhaps matching TRBD1 (6 bases). Germline V gene lookup returns CDR1 MGHDK and CDR2 SYGVNS. This CDR3 is 14 amino acids long. Trimming removed 1 base from V and 7 bases from J, with 13 bases in between. The CDR3 loop is CASSESGRGTGYTF. In DNA form, the CDR3 reads TGTGCCAGCAGTGAATCGGGCAGGGGCACTGGCTACACCTTC.

The chain couples TRBV7-9 to TRBJ2-5; no firm D call. The CDR3 consists of 18 residues. Trimming pared 5 bases from V and 4 bases from J, leaving 26 bases between. Germline V CDR1 and CDR2: SEHNR, FQNEAQ (reference sequence). CDR3 residues: CASSPPKPLLWGGETQYF. DNA of the CDR3: TGTGCCAGCAGCCCGCCTAAACCCCTTCTCTGGGGTGGAGAGACCCAGTACTTC.

The genes are TRBV6-1 and TRBJ2-3; TRBD2 matches at 11 bases. Germline V CDR1 and CDR2: MNHNS, SASEGT. The CDR3 runs to 15 residues. The trim removed 6 bases at V and 4 bases at J, leaving 6 bases unmatched. The CDR3 nucleotides read TGTGCCAGCAGGTCTATAGCGGGAGGGGCAGATACGCAGTATTTT. Translation: CASRSIAGGADTQYF.

This sequence joins TRBV2 and TRBJ1-5, with D perhaps matching TRBD1 (6 bases). Germline V gene sequence: CDR1 SNHLY, CDR2 FYNNEI. There are 15 residues in the CDR3. V lost 5 bases, J lost 0 bases, and 11 bases lay in between. CDR3 bases: TGTGCCAGCAGTTGGTACAGGGATAGCAATCAGCCCCAGCATTTT. It yields the protein CASSWYRDSNQPQHF.

This sequence joins TRBV7-9 and TRBJ2-6; no firm D call. The CDR3 spans 15 residues. V shed 4 bases and J shed 4 bases, with 11 bases lying between them. The germline gives CDR1 SEHNR, CDR2 FQNEAQ (reference sequence). As DNA, the CDR3 is TGTGCCAGCAGCTCCAGTTTTTTGGGGGCCAACGTCCTGACTTTC. Translating gives CASSSSFLGANVLTF. Full variable domain (remainder filled in from reference TRBV7-9 and TRBJ2-6): DTGVSQNPRHKITKRGQNVTFRCDPISEHNRLYWYRQTLGQGPEFLTYFQNEAQLEKSRLLSDRFSAERPKGSFSTLEIQRTEQGDSAMYLCASSSSFLGANVLTFGAGSRLTVL.

This chain links TRBV6-1 with TRBJ2-1; D gene ambiguous. V lost 9 bases to trimming and J lost 6 bases, with 12 bases between them. The CDR3 consists of 12 residues. Germline loops: CDR1 MNHNS, CDR2 SASEGT. The CDR3 DNA sequence: TGTGCCAGTTCACGGTACAGCAATGAGCAGTTCTTC. Translated: CASSRYSNEQFF.

The chain joins TRBV19 to TRBJ1-5; 10 bases are a match to TRBD1. V lost 4 bases to trimming and J lost 0 bases; unmatched junction nucleotides: 9. The CDR3 covers 18 residues. Looked up from germline, CDR1 is LNHDA and CDR2 is SQIVND (reference sequence). CDR3 in DNA: TGTGCCAGTAGTAAAGGGACAGGGGTGGGTTATAGCAATCAGCCCCAGCATTTT. Residues: CASSKGTGVGYSNQPQHF.

This clone appeared a few times. This chain links TRBV25-1 with TRBJ2-1; TRBD1 agrees at 9 bases. V gave up 4 bases and J gave up 2 bases; unmatched junction bases: 6. The germline V gene has CDR1 MGHDK and CDR2 SYGVNS. The CDR3 has 16 amino acids. CDR3 in DNA: TGTGCCAGCAGTGCCCGGGACAGGGCTACCTACAATGAGCAGTTCTTC. Residues: CASSARDRATYNEQFF.

This chain links TRBV7-2 with TRBJ2-7; TRBD2 might be the D (5 bases). V shed 6 bases and J shed 1 base, with 10 bases lying between them. CDR3 length equals 13 residues. The germline gives CDR1 SGHTA, CDR2 FQGNSA. The CDR3 region is CASRPGFSYEQYF. In nucleotides, the CDR3 is TGTGCCAGCAGACCGGGGTTTTCCTACGAGCAGTACTTC.

The chain links TRBV6-5 to TRBJ1-2, with TRBD1 identical over 7 bases. The germline V gene encodes CDR1 MNHEY and CDR2 SVGAGI. The junction had 9 bases not matched to a gene; V was cut back by 4 bases and J by 4 bases. CDR3 length: 15 amino acids. The CDR3 DNA sequence: TGTGCCAGCAGTTTAACACAGGGACAGCCCTATGGCTACACCTTC. Translated, it gives CASSLTQGQPYGYTF.

V is TRBV9 and J is TRBJ2-7, with D possibly being TRBD2 (6 bases). This CDR3 has 15 residues. V was trimmed by 3 bases and J by 0 bases, leaving 13 bases between them. Germline V lookup: CDR1 SGDLS, CDR2 YYNGEE. Written as DNA, the CDR3 is TGTGCCAGCAGCGCGGGACTTGGAAGCTCCTACGAGCAGTACTTC. Protein: CASSAGLGSSYEQYF.

This clone has only one observation. CDR3 protein: CASSESGVQETQYF. CDR3 DNA: TGTGCCAGCAGTGAATCCGGGGTCCAAGAGACCCAGTACTTC. The V and J genes are TRBV2 and TRBJ2-5; tentatively, D is TRBD2 (5 bases). The CDR3 spans 14 residues. Germline V gene sequence: CDR1 SNHLY, CDR2 FYNNEI. V lost 2 bases, J lost 1 base, and 8 bases lay in between.

The CDR3 sequence is CASSFHHTEAFF. CDR3 nucleotide sequence: TGTGCCAGCAGCTTTCACCACACTGAAGCTTTCTTT. The chain joins TRBV28 to TRBJ1-1, with D hard to call. Per germline, CDR1 MDHEN and CDR2 SYDVKM. V was trimmed by 6 bases and J by 3 bases, leaving 8 bases between them. CDR3 length equals 12 residues.

The rearrangement uses TRBV9 and TRBJ2-7; no clear D. This CDR3 comprises 11 residues. The ends were cut back, 4 bases at V and 2 bases at J, with 4 bases in the middle. CDR1 is SGDLS and CDR2 is YYNGEE in the germline V gene. In DNA form, the CDR3 reads TGTGCCAGCAGCACCACCTACGAGCAGTACTTC. This encodes CASSTTYEQYF. Supplemented by reference TRBV9 and TRBJ2-7, the full variable domain reads DSGVTQTPKHLITATGQRVTLRCSPRSGDLSVYWYQQSLDQGLQFLIQYYNGEERAKGNILERFSAQQFPDLHSELNLSSLELGDSALYFCASSTTYEQYFGPGTRLTVT.

The J gene is TRBJ1-1, the V gene TRBV5-1; unclear D gene. The germline V gene encodes CDR1 SGHRS and CDR2 YFSETQ. Trimming left V 6 bases short and J 1 base short, with 4 bases between. The CDR3 length is 11 residues. CDR3 DNA: TGCGCCAGCACGGCGAACACTGAAGCTTTCTTT. Protein sequence: CASTANTEAFF.

The rearrangement joins TRBV4-1 to TRBJ2-7, with 9 bases that match TRBD1. This CDR3 region has 13 residues. Germline CDR1 reads MGHRA; CDR2 reads YSYEKL. After removal of 9 bases from V and 2 bases from J, the junction contained 5 bases not matched to a gene. The CDR3 DNA sequence: TGCGCCAGTCGCGGACAGGGGACCTACGAGCAGTACTTC. Translated: CASRGQGTYEQYF.

The rearrangement uses TRBV9 and TRBJ2-5; D may be TRBD1 or TRBD2 (5 bases each). This CDR3 region has 15 residues. Germline loops: CDR1 SGDLS, CDR2 YYNGEE. The V gene lost 3 bases and the J gene lost 5 bases, with 17 bases spanning the gap. CDR3 loop: CASSGVVGTRETQYF. CDR3 sequence (DNA): TGTGCCAGCAGCGGAGTCGTCGGGACCCGGGAGACCCAGTACTTC.